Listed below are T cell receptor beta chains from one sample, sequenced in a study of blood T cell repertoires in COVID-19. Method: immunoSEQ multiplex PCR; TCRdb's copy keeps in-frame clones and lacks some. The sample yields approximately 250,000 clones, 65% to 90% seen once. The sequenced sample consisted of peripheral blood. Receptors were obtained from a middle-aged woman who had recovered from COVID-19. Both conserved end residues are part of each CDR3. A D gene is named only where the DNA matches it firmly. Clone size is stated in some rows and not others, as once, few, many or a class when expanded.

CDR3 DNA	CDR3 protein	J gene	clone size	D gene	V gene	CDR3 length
TGTGCCAGCAGTTTACCTGACACCAATAGCAATCAGCCCCAGCATTTT	CASSLPDTNSNQPQHF	TRBJ1-5	-	-	TRBV28	16
TGTGCCAGCAGCCAAGTAACCGGGGTTTGGGGGGGTACGCAGTATTTT	CASSQVTGVWGGTQYF	TRBJ2-3	-	TRBD2	TRBV3-1/TRBV3-2	16
TGTGCCAGTAGATCCACAGGGGGCGAGCAGTACTTC	CASRSTGGEQYF	TRBJ2-7	-	TRBD1	TRBV19	12
TGTGCCAGCAGCAAGGGGACAGGAGACACCGGGGAGCTGTTTTTT	CASSKGTGDTGELFF	TRBJ2-2	-	TRBD1	TRBV9	15
TGTGCCATCAGTGAACAGCCAGGACAGGGTCGCACTGAAGCTTTCTTT	CAISEQPGQGRTEAFF	TRBJ1-1	once	TRBD1	TRBV10-3	16
TGCGCCAGCAGCCAAGAACTCCAACGACAGGGGGTCCCCACAACTAATGAAAAACTGTTTTTT	CASSQELQRQGVPTTNEKLFF	TRBJ1-4	-	TRBD1	TRBV4-3	21
TGCAGCGTTGAAGGTAGGAAAGGGAGCACTGAAGCTTTCTTT	CSVEGRKGSTEAFF	TRBJ1-1	-	-	TRBV29-1	14
TGTGCCAGCAGCACAGAAATAAGTGGGCTGTTTTTT	CASSTEISGLFF	TRBJ2-2	-	-	TRBV9	12
TGTGCCACCAGTGATACAGGGTTTAGGGCCATAGATACGCAGTATTTT	CATSDTGFRAIDTQYF	TRBJ2-3	many	-	TRBV24-1	16
TGTGCCAGCAGCCTGGGGGCGAACTACGAGCAGTACTTC	CASSLGANYEQYF	TRBJ2-7	-	-	TRBV11-3	13
TGTGCCAGCAGCTTAACAGGGGGCCGCACCGGGGAGCTGTTTTTT	CASSLTGGRTGELFF	TRBJ2-2	-	TRBD1	TRBV11-3	15
TGTGCCACCAGTGACGGGGTCCTCTCCGAGCAGTTCTTC	CATSDGVLSEQFF	TRBJ2-1	-	-	TRBV24-1	13
TGTGCCAGCAGTGAAGCAGGGGGTCGGGATGGGGACGAGCAGTACTTC	CASSEAGGRDGDEQYF	TRBJ2-7	-	-	TRBV6-1	16
TGTGCCAGTAGTATATCCAGGGCCCACGAGCAGTACTTC	CASSISRAHEQYF	TRBJ2-7	-	-	TRBV19	13
TGTGCCAGCAGCCAAGTCAGCTCCTATAATTCACCCCTCCACTTT	CASSQVSSYNSPLHF	TRBJ1-6	few	-	TRBV14	15
TGTGCCAGCAGCTTATCTAGCGGGGGGAACACCGGGGAGCTGTTTTTT	CASSLSSGGNTGELFF	TRBJ2-2	-	TRBD2	TRBV7-8	16
TGTGCCATCAAGCAGGCTAGCGAACTTTACAATGAGCAGTTCTTC	CAIKQASELYNEQFF	TRBJ2-1	-	-	TRBV10-3	15
TGTGCCAGCAGCCAGGGCGGAGGGGGCAATACCGGGGAGCTGTTTTTT	CASSQGGGGNTGELFF	TRBJ2-2	-	-	TRBV7-2	16
TGTGCCAGCAGTGGTTTATCGGGTCCCTATGGCTACACCTTC	CASSGLSGPYGYTF	TRBJ1-2	-	-	TRBV2	14
TGTGCCAGCAGTACTCGAGACGAGCAGTACTTC	CASSTRDEQYF	TRBJ2-7	-	-	TRBV6-5	11
TGTGCCAGCTCACCGGACAGAGACTTCAAGAGTCCCCAGTACTTC	CASSPDRDFKSPQYF	TRBJ2-5	-	-	TRBV18	15
TGTGCCAGCTCACCACGCGGGGTCAGGGAAAATTCACCCCTCCACTTT	CASSPRGVRENSPLHF	TRBJ1-6	-	-	TRBV18	16
TGTGCCAGCAGTCCACAGGGGTTAGTTAATGAAAAACTGTTTTTT	CASSPQGLVNEKLFF	TRBJ1-4	-	TRBD1	TRBV6-5	15
TGTGCCAGCAGTGAGGACAGGGCGCAGTTCTTC	CASSEDRAQFF	TRBJ2-1	-	TRBD1	TRBV2	11
TGTGCCATCAGAGACAGGGTCGGTGGAAACACCATATATTTT	CAIRDRVGGNTIYF	TRBJ1-3	-	TRBD1	TRBV3-1/TRBV3-2	14
TGTGCCACCAGCAAGCACAGGGGGCTCTACGAGCAGTACTTC	CATSKHRGLYEQYF	TRBJ2-7	-	TRBD1	TRBV15	14
TGTGCCAGCAGCGGCTCGGGGGAGACAACTAATGAGCAGTTCTTC	CASSGSGETTNEQFF	TRBJ2-1	-	-	TRBV28	15
TGTGCCAGCAGCTCTAGCGTTCAATTTATAGAGACCCAGTACTTC	CASSSSVQFIETQYF	TRBJ2-5	-	-	TRBV27	15
TGTGCCAGTAGTATACTCTCTGGGGCCAACGTCCTGACTTTC	CASSILSGANVLTF	TRBJ2-6	-	-	TRBV19	14
TGTGCCAGCACCACAAGCCGCACAGATACGCAGTATTTT	CASTTSRTDTQYF	TRBJ2-3	-	-	TRBV7-9	13
TGTGCCAGCAGCCTCCATACGGGAGCCTACGAGCAGTACTTC	CASSLHTGAYEQYF	TRBJ2-7	-	-	TRBV6-2/TRBV6-3	14
TGTGCCAGTAGTATTGGCAGTGCCCCTGTTGAGACCCAGTACTTC	CASSIGSAPVETQYF	TRBJ2-5	few	-	TRBV19	15
TGCGCCAGCAGCTTGGACAACTCCTACGAGCAGTACTTC	CASSLDNSYEQYF	TRBJ2-7	few	-	TRBV5-1	13
TGTGCCAGCTCACCAAGACAGATACCAAACTCACCCCTCCACTTT	CASSPRQIPNSPLHF	TRBJ1-6	-	-	TRBV18	15
TGTGCCAGCAGTGTGGACGGGAGCTCCTACAATGAGCAGTTCTTC	CASSVDGSSYNEQFF	TRBJ2-1	-	-	TRBV27	15
TGCGCCAGCAGCTTCCAGACTAGCGGGGGAGCCAGGTTCTACGAGCAGTACTTC	CASSFQTSGGARFYEQYF	TRBJ2-7	-	TRBD2	TRBV5-1	18
TGTGCCAGCAGTTACACTCGGGGAGCAGGTCAGCCCCAGCATTTT	CASSYTRGAGQPQHF	TRBJ1-5	-	-	TRBV6-5	15